This T cell receptor (beta chain) was sequenced during a study of blood T cell repertoires in COVID-19. Study context: COVID-19 samples from acute and convalescent phases originated in the United States, Italy and Spain. Sample material is recorded as cDNA or gDNA derived from T cells, B-cell-depleted T cells, or PBMCs.

As processed by the authors: Estimation of nucleated cell counts relied on the amplification of reference gene primers. Measured with immunoSEQ multiplex PCR; TCRdb has only the in-frame clones, and not every one. That table furnishes V, J and clone size, whereas the DNA furnished D and trimming. The data hold fewer than 450,000 clones, with 88% observed a single time. This clone appeared a few times. Seattle participants joined during active infection and were tracked over time. This TCR came from a woman aged 70 to 79 with COVID-19, enrolled during active disease. Sequenced sample: peripheral blood.

As DNA, the CDR3 is TGTGCCAGCAGCTTGTGGGGGGGAACTAATGAAAAACTGTTTTTT. Its translation is CASSLWGGTNEKLFF. The V call is TRBV5-8, the J call TRBJ1-4; D possibly corresponds to TRBD1 (5 bases). Germline CDR1 SGHTS, CDR2 YDEGEE. This CDR3 is 15 amino acids long. V was shortened by 1 base and J by 1 base, with 8 bases between the two germline ends.